This T cell receptor (beta chain) emerged from a study of blood T cell repertoires in COVID-19. The overall study: Sites in the United States, Italy and Spain provided acute and convalescent COVID-19 samples.

Participants spanned ages about 18 to 90 years and resided in roughly 26 US areas. Two negative PCRs, clearance, or symptom resolution characterized the recovered Cohort 3 donors. Germline assignment: CDR1 SEHNR and CDR2 FQNEAQ (reference sequence). The ends were cut back, 2 bases at V and 4 bases at J, with 14 bases in the middle. This CDR3 is 16 amino acids long. Source study methods: Using reference gene primer amplification, nucleated cell counts were estimated. Generated by immunoSEQ multiplex PCR, the TCRdb table keeps only in-frame clones and is missing some. The DNA was the basis for D and trimming; V, J and clone size are from that table. The sample comprises approximately 100,000 clones, around 86% of which are singletons, and roughly 2.5% rests with the top ten.

This clonotype originated in a woman aged 50 to 60 who had recovered from COVID-19. This chain uses TRBV7-9 with TRBJ1-4; TRBD1 might be the D (5 bases). The specimen was PBMCs or T cells enriched from blood (not recorded which). DNA of the CDR3: TGTGCCAGCAGCTTAAGGGACGGAGGGATTAATGAAAAACTGTTTTTT. Protein product: CASSLRDGGINEKLFF.